These T cell receptor beta chains were read from a single sample in a study of tumor and adjacent non-tumor tissue in lung cancer. TCRdb re-called the multiplex PCR reads with MiXCR, one entry per CDR3 protein. The repertoire includes 60,000 or so distinct CDR3 sequences, roughly two thirds of them detected once, and about 32% sits in the top ten. The sequenced sample was distant non-tumor lung tissue. The receptors originated from a man aged 65 to 85 with non-small cell lung cancer. The CDR3 runs from the conserved cysteine through the conserved F or W. The D gene is left open where the match is weak. Clone size is not always given. Where it is, it says once, few, many or a class for expanded clones.

v_gene	abundance	j_gene	d_gene	CDR3nt	CDR3aa
TRBV5-5	many	TRBJ2-3	TRBD2	TGTGCCAGCAGCTCGACTAGCGGGGGGCGAGATACGCAGTATTTT	CASSSTSGGRDTQYF
TRBV6-7	many	TRBJ2-5	-	TGTGCCAGCAGTTACTATCCAGAGACCCAGTACTTC	CASSYYPETQYF
TRBV28	-	TRBJ2-6	-	TGTGCCAGCAGCCCCCTGGTAACGGGCTCTGGGGCCAACGTCCTGACTTTC	CASSPLVTGSGANVLTF
TRBV6-5	-	TRBJ1-3	-	TGTGCCAGCAGGCCGGGGGCTGGAAACACCGTATATTTC	CASRPGAGNTVYF
TRBV5-1	many	TRBJ2-5	-	TGCGCCAGCAGTCATGGACGAGAGACCCAGTACTTC	CASSHGRETQYF
TRBV10-3	many	TRBJ2-3	-	TGTGCCATCGGAAACCCGGTAACAGATACGCAGTATTTT	CAIGNPVTDTQYF
TRBV11-2	-	TRBJ2-7	-	TGTGCCAGCAGCTTAGCCTCTCGGTCTGGGGGCGAGCAGCACTTC	CASSLASRSGGEQHF
TRBV6-5	-	TRBJ2-2	TRBD1	TGTGCCAGCAGATTTTCCGGGACAGGGATGTACGTCGAGGAGCCGTTTTTT	CASRFSGTGMYVEEPFF
TRBV11-3	-	TRBJ2-1	TRBD2	TGTGACAGCAGCCTTCTAGCGGGGGTTAACAATCAGCAGTTATTC	CDSSLLAGVNNQQLF
TRBV7-9	few	TRBJ2-7	-	TGTGCCAGCATGGGGGGCTACGAGCAGTACTTC	CASMGGYEQYF
TRBV6-6	-	TRBJ1-3	-	TGTGCCAGCAATACAGGGTCTGGAAGCACCATATATTTT	CASNTGSGSTIYF
TRBV5-6	many	TRBJ1-2	-	TGTGCCAGCAGCTTGGTTACAGGGAGTAGAGGCTACACCTTC	CASSLVTGSRGYTF
TRBV15	-	TRBJ1-5	TRBD1	TGTGCCACCAGCTCGGACAGGGTAGGCAATCAGCCCCAGCAATTT	CATSSDRVGNQPQQF
TRBV10-2	-	TRBJ2-3	TRBD2	TGCACCAGCAGCCTTACTAGCGGGAGCTCCCGGAGTACGCAGTATTTT	CTSSLTSGSSRSTQYF
TRBV11-2	-	TRBJ2-1	TRBD1	TGTGCCAGCAGCATTATTCCGGGACAGAGGTACAATGAGCAGTCCTTC	CASSIIPGQRYNEQSF
TRBV5-4	-	TRBJ2-1	TRBD2	TGTGCCGGCAGCTTGGCGACTAGCGGGACGAGCTCCTACAATGAGCAGTTCTTC	CAGSLATSGTSSYNEQFF
TRBV11-2	-	TRBJ2-2	-	TGTACCAGCAGCACGACGACTTTGTCCGGGGAGCTGTTTTTT	CTSSTTTLSGELFF
TRBV6-5	-	TRBJ1-6	-	TGTGCCAGCAGTGGGATAGGGGACACTTCACTCCTCCACTTT	CASSGIGDTSLLHF
TRBV28	-	TRBJ1-6	-	TGTGCCAGCAGTTTATTGCAGGGGATGGGAAATTCACCCCTCCACTTT	CASSLLQGMGNSPLHF
TRBV20-1	few	TRBJ2-5	-	TGCAGTGCTGGAGGAGGAGGGGGCCAAGAGACCCAGTACTTC	CSAGGGGGQETQYF
TRBV6-5	-	TRBJ2-2	TRBD1	TGTGCCAGCAGATTTTCAGGGACAGGGATATACGCCGTGGAGCTGTTTTTT	CASRFSGTGIYAVELFF
TRBV5-6	-	TRBJ1-2	TRBD1	TGTGCCAGCAGCGCGGGACAGCAAGCTAACTATGACTACACCTTC	CASSAGQQANYDYTF
TRBV6-5	medium-sized	TRBJ2-4	-	TGTGCCAGCAGTATACACCCAAGGGGAGCCAAAAACATTCAGTACTTC	CASSIHPRGAKNIQYF
TRBV10-1	-	TRBJ2-2	-	TGCGCCGGGGACGGGGAACCGTTTTTT	CAGDGEPFF
TRBV6-5	-	TRBJ2-7	-	TGTGCCAGCACGGACGGGGCCTGCGAGCAGTACTTC	CASTDGACEQYF
TRBV11-2	-	TRBJ2-1	-	TGTGCCAGCAGCTTAGTAGTACTTTCAAATGAGCATTTCTTT	CASSLVVLSNEHFF